This entry concerns a single T cell receptor (beta chain). Deletions cut 5 bases from V and 4 bases from J, with 21 bases between. Germline V gene lookup returns CDR1 MNHEY and CDR2 SMNVEV (reference sequence). This CDR3 has 17 amino acids. The data were taken from a study of blood T cell repertoires in COVID-19. Study background: Sources were T cells, B-cell-depleted T cells, or PBMCs; the material itself was cDNA or gDNA.

Study processing details: By means of reference gene primer amplification, nucleated cell counts were estimated. Assay used: immunoSEQ multiplex PCR; TCRdb lists only in-frame clones, some missing. The V and J calls and clone size were taken over from that table, and D and trimming were inferred from the DNA. Of roughly 24,000 clones in the sample, roughly 83% were seen once. This TCR came from a man between 65 and 85 years old with acute or convalescent COVID-19. The specimen sequenced was peripheral blood. The V and J genes are TRBV27 and TRBJ1-3; D might be TRBD1 (5 bases). The CDR3 DNA sequence: TGTGCCAGCAGTAGTCCCTCAAAGGGGAGGGAAGGAAACACCATATATTTT. The encoded protein is CASSSPSKGREGNTIYF.